This entry lists 12 T cell receptor beta chains sequenced from one sample in a study of long-term antiretroviral therapy in people with HIV. This was the immunoSEQ v3.0 assay at survey level. TCRdb's copy holds only in-frame clones and misses some; the assay was immunoSEQ multiplex PCR. The table shows approximately 15,000 clones, with about 79% occurring only once. This specimen consisted of unsorted PBMCs, obtained 0.4 years after starting antiretroviral therapy. These TCRs come from a man aged 25 to 45 with HIV.

This clone was recorded once. The chain combines TRBV7-8 with TRBJ1-2; D gene unclear. Per germline, CDR1 SGHVS and CDR2 FQNEAQ. The CDR3 is 14 residues long. Trimming took off 1 base at V and 8 bases at J, with 14 bases between the two ends. The CDR3 protein is CASSLDEGARGYTF. The CDR3 DNA reads as TGTGCCAGCAGCTTAGACGAGGGCGCAAGGGGCTACACCTTC.

The chain carries TRBV2 and TRBJ2-3, with 10 bases that match TRBD2. This CDR3 region has 16 residues. Germline loops: CDR1 SNHLY, CDR2 FYNNEI. The junction had 3 bases not matched to a gene; V was cut back by 3 bases and J by 0 bases. CDR3 sequence reads: CASSDKTSGSTDTQYF. The CDR3 DNA sequence: TGTGCCAGCAGTGATAAGACTAGCGGGAGCACAGATACGCAGTATTTT. The full variable domain, with the rest looked up from reference TRBV2 and TRBJ2-3, is EPEVTQTPSHQVTQMGQEVILRCVPISNHLYFYWYRQILGQKVEFLVSFYNNEISEKSEIFDDQFSVERPDGSNFTLKIRSTKLEDSAMYFCASSDKTSGSTDTQYFGPGTRLTVL.

The rearrangement uses TRBV9 and TRBJ2-7; D gene uncertain. The CDR3 runs 14 residues. From germline, CDR1 is SGDLS and CDR2 YYNGEE. V shed 4 bases and J shed 2 bases, with 13 bases lying between them. For the CDR3, the DNA is TGTGCCAGCAGCCCTCGGCAGGTTCCCTACGAGCAGTACTTC. Residues: CASSPRQVPYEQYF. Using reference TRBV9 and TRBJ2-7 for the parts outside the CDR3, the full variable domain is DSGVTQTPKHLITATGQRVTLRCSPRSGDLSVYWYQQSLDQGLQFLIQYYNGEERAKGNILERFSAQQFPDLHSELNLSSLELGDSALYFCASSPRQVPYEQYFGPGTRLTVT.

The V and J genes are TRBV2 and TRBJ2-7, with D unclear. Trimming left V 3 bases short and J 8 bases short, with 2 bases between. CDR3 size: 9 residues. Per the germline V gene, CDR1 is SNHLY and CDR2 is FYNNEI. CDR3 DNA sequence: TGTGCCAGCAGTGACCAGCAGTACTTC. Amino acid sequence: CASSDQQYF.

The genes are TRBV6-1 and TRBJ1-2, with 9 bases lining up with TRBD1. Trimming took 6 bases from V and 0 from J; bases not matched to a gene: 11. The CDR3 is 17 residues long. The V gene's germline CDR1 is MNHNS and CDR2 SASEGT. CDR3 bases: TGTGCCAGCAGGGAACCCGGGACAGGGACAGCTAACTATGGCTACACCTTC. This translates into CASREPGTGTANYGYTF.

The J gene is TRBJ2-2, the V gene TRBV19; D is tentatively TRBD1 or TRBD2 (5 bases each). Trimming removed 5 bases from V and 4 bases from J, with 17 bases in between. CDR1 and CDR2 from the germline V gene are LNHDA and SQIVND (reference sequence). The CDR3 length is 16 residues. CDR3 region: CASSPPNGAFTGELFF. CDR3 nucleotide sequence: TGTGCCAGTAGTCCCCCCAACGGGGCATTCACCGGGGAGCTGTTTTTT.

V gene TRBV6-1 combines with J gene TRBJ1-1; 7 bases align to TRBD1. The J segment lost 5 bases and the V segment lost 5 bases, leaving 8 bases of the junction unmatched. The CDR3 covers 14 residues. Per the germline V gene, CDR1 is MNHNS and CDR2 is SASEGT. This chain's CDR3 is CASSSDRQRTEAFF. The CDR3, as DNA: TGTGCCAGCAGTTCGGACAGGCAAAGGACTGAAGCTTTCTTT.

This sequence joins TRBV5-1 and TRBJ2-2; TRBD1 agrees at 10 bases. This CDR3 has 15 residues. The V segment lost 0 bases and the J segment 7 bases; nucleotides outside the gene matches: 3. Germline V gene lookup returns CDR1 SGHRS and CDR2 YFSETQ. The CDR3 loop is CASSLETGGLGELFF. In DNA, the CDR3 is TGCGCCAGCAGCTTGGAGACAGGGGGCCTCGGGGAGCTGTTTTTT.

The V call is TRBV19, the J call TRBJ2-7, with no clear D. Germline V gene sequence: CDR1 LNHDA, CDR2 SQIVND (reference sequence). V lost 4 bases, J lost 5 bases, and 18 bases lay in between. The CDR3 extends over 15 amino acids. This chain's CDR3 is CASSSLASPPHEQYF. CDR3 DNA: TGTGCCAGTAGTAGTTTGGCATCCCCCCCTCACGAGCAGTACTTC. The complete variable domain, with remaining parts taken from reference TRBV19 and TRBJ2-7, reads DGGITQSPKYLFRKEGQNVTLSCEQNLNHDAMYWYRQDPGQGLRLIYYSQIVNDFQKGDIAEGYSVSREKKESFPLTVTSAQKNPTAFYLCASSSLASPPHEQYFGPGTRLTVT.

CDR3: CASSLEPALTSTDTQYF. The CDR3 bases are TGCGCCAGCAGCTTGGAACCAGCCCTGACTAGCACAGATACGCAGTATTTT. J is TRBJ2-3 and V is TRBV5-1, with no clear D. Germline V gene sequence: CDR1 SGHRS, CDR2 YFSETQ. With 0 bases removed from V and 0 bases from J, the gap between germline ends came to 14 bases. This CDR3 has 17 residues.

The rearrangement links TRBV10-1 to TRBJ2-5, with no clear D. The germline gives CDR1 WNHNN, CDR2 SYGVQD (reference sequence). The CDR3 length is 13 residues. The V and J ends lost 4 bases and 2 bases respectively, with 8 bases between them. In DNA, the CDR3 is TGCGCCAGCAGTGCGCATCCACAAGAGACCCAGTACTTC. It encodes CASSAHPQETQYF.

V is TRBV5-4 and J is TRBJ2-1, with 9 bases identical to TRBD1. Per germline, CDR1 SGHNT and CDR2 YYREEE (reference sequence). With V trimmed by 4 bases and J by 10 bases, 12 bases remained unmatched. The CDR3 loop spans 15 amino acids. CDR3 region: CASSTLDRGLREQFF. As DNA, the CDR3 is TGTGCCAGCAGCACCCTGGACAGGGGCCTGCGGGAGCAGTTCTTC.